One sample yielded the 22 T cell receptor beta chains listed below, sequenced in a study of tumor-infiltrating lymphocytes in glioblastoma multiforme. TCRB libraries came from RNA via three nested multiplex PCR rounds. TCRdb reprocessed the multiplex PCR reads with MiXCR, giving one entry per CDR3 protein. Of about 11,000 distinct CDR3 sequences detected, more than 70% appear once; the ten largest clones hold about 43%. Sequencing was done on a sample of brain tumor tissue. All receptors come from a male donor with glioblastoma.

V is TRBV20-1 and J is TRBJ2-3; 8 nucleotides line up with TRBD1. Germline V lookup: CDR1 DFQATT, CDR2 SNEGSKA (reference sequence). The CDR3 length is 15 residues. Here the CDR3 reads CIALWTGTTRNTQYF. The DNA of the CDR3 is TGCATTGCCCTATGGACAGGGACGACCCGTAATACGCAGTATTTT.

This rearrangement joins TRBV4-1 to TRBJ2-3, with a weak D call TRBD2 (6 bases). Trimming stripped 3 bases from V and 1 base from J, with 11 bases between. Germline V lookup: CDR1 MGHRA, CDR2 YSYEKL. The CDR3 covers 15 residues. In DNA, the CDR3 is TGCGCCAGCAGCCACGAGGGCGGGGGCACAGATACGCAGTATTTT. Encoded protein: CASSHEGGGTDTQYF.

The genes are TRBV6-1 and TRBJ2-5, with 12 bases aligning to TRBD2. With 6 bases clipped from V and 5 bases from J, the junction kept 7 bases outside the gene matches. The CDR3 runs to 15 residues. Germline V lookup: CDR1 MNHNS, CDR2 SASEGT. The CDR3 DNA is TGTGCCAGCAGACAGACTAGCGGGAGTCCGGAGACCCAGTACTTC. Protein sequence: CASRQTSGSPETQYF.

Comments on this clonotype: A clone one base away is much larger, so this may be a read error. The chain joins TRBV11-2 to TRBJ2-2; perhaps TRBD2 as D (5 bases). The germline CDR1 and CDR2 sequences are SGHAT and FQNNGV. CDR3 length equals 12 residues. The CDR3 nucleotides are TGTGCCAGCAGCAAGACACTCGGGGAGCTGATTTTT. Encoded protein: CASSKTLGELIF. The whole variable domain, filled in from reference TRBV11-2 and TRBJ2-2, reads EAGVAQSPRYKIIEKRQSVAFWCNPISGHATLYWYQQILGQGPKLLIQFQNNGVVDDSQLPKDRFSAERLKGVDSTLKIQPAKLEDSAVYLCASSKTLGELIFGEGSRLTVL.

On this clonotype: An end of the junction differs from the germline gene, which may be a read error. The chain combines TRBV11-2 with TRBJ2-1; 7 bases line up with TRBD2. The germline gives CDR1 SGHAT, CDR2 FQNNGV. The CDR3 runs 14 residues. This chain's CDR3 is CGSSLGGGSNEQVF. The CDR3 coding sequence is TGTGGCAGTAGCCTTGGGGGGGGGTCCAATGAGCAGGTCTTC.

This clonotype is judged large. The chain has TRBV20-1 and TRBJ1-5, with D perhaps matching TRBD1 (6 bases). Trimming pared 4 bases from V and 0 bases from J, leaving 16 bases between. The CDR3 loop spans 16 amino acids. Germline V gives CDR1 DFQATT, CDR2 SNEGSKA (reference sequence). In DNA form, the CDR3 reads TGCAGTGCTAATCCGGGACACACAAATAGCAATCAGCCCCAGCATTTT. Protein: CSANPGHTNSNQPQHF.

In the case of this clonotype: A much bigger clone sits one base away, suggesting this may be a read error. The chain links TRBV19 to TRBJ2-2; 10 positions match TRBD2. Looked up from germline, CDR1 is LNHDA and CDR2 is SQIVND (reference sequence). The CDR3 is 15 residues long. CDR3 nucleotides: TGTGCCAGTAGCGGACTAGCGGTTAACAGCGGGGAGCTGTTTTTT. It encodes CASSGLAVNSGELFF.

This sequence joins TRBV6-5 and TRBJ2-1; 12 bases line up with TRBD2. This CDR3 contains 15 residues. CDR1 is MNHEY, CDR2 SVGAGI, per germline. Trimming removed 5 bases from V and 7 bases from J; junction bases left unmatched: 6. The CDR3 here is CASSPLAGGGNEQFF. The CDR3 DNA reads TGTGCCAGCAGTCCCCTAGCGGGAGGGGGGAATGAGCAGTTCTTC.

In regard to this clonotype: One end of the junction varies from germline; a read error may be responsible. The chain has TRBV29-1 and TRBJ2-7; a possible D gene is TRBD2 (6 bases). Per the germline V gene, CDR1 is SQVTM and CDR2 is ANQGSEA. The CDR3 is 16 residues long. The CDR3 sequence is CRVGEAGNQPSREQYF. In DNA, the CDR3 is TGCAGGGTTGGAGAGGCGGGAAATCAGCCGTCCCGCGAACAGTACTTC.

The chain couples TRBV4-1 to TRBJ1-6; D uncertain. Germline CDR1 reads MGHRA; CDR2 reads YSYEKL. There are 15 residues in the CDR3. V shed 8 bases and J shed 11 bases, with 22 bases lying between them. DNA of the CDR3: TGCGCCAGCCAAAACCTGGCATCGGTGGTTCCACCCCTCCACTTT. Its translation: CASQNLASVVPPLHF.

The chain carries TRBV11-2 and TRBJ2-7; D not resolved. V dropped 2 bases and J dropped 0 bases, with 5 bases sitting between them. Germline assignment: CDR1 SGHAT and CDR2 FQNNGV. There are 13 residues in the CDR3. The CDR3 bases are TGTGCCAGCAGCTTAAGCAACTCCTACGAGCAGTACTTC. Its translation is CASSLSNSYEQYF.

A remark on this clonotype: The conserved phenylalanine or tryptophan normally closing the CDR3 is absent here, so this likely arose from a read error. The gene calls are TRBV11-2 and TRBJ2-2; D is ambiguous. V was cut by 7 bases and J by 4 bases, with 28 bases left in between. The length of the CDR3 is 19 residues. CDR1 is SGHAT and CDR2 is FQNNGV in the germline V gene. The DNA of the CDR3 is TGTGCCAGCATCTTCAGTCCTTACCTGGATGAATATAGCACCGGGGAGCTGTTTCTT. It codes for CASIFSPYLDEYSTGELFL.

The genes are TRBV11-2 and TRBJ2-1, with 7 bases matching TRBD1. V lost 1 base to trimming and J lost 15 bases; unmatched junction nucleotides: 21. The CDR3 length is 17 residues. Germline values: CDR1 SGHAT, CDR2 FQNNGV. The CDR3 is CASSLAVRGPSRNKRFF. In nucleotides, the CDR3 is TGTGCCAGCAGCTTAGCAGTAAGGGGGCCTTCGCGTAATAAGCGGTTCTTC.

With regard to this clonotype: This CDR3 fails to terminate in the conserved phenylalanine or tryptophan, so it likely reflects a read error. The limits of the CDR3 on the DNA are not certain, so only TCRdb's listed CDR3 is given. The J gene is TRBJ2-2, the V gene TRBV11-2. The germline V gene has CDR1 SGHAT and CDR2 FQNNGV. The CDR3 region is 14 residues in length, termini included. The CDR3 reads CAGSLGLDPGELSS.

In this sample, this clonotype is medium-sized. The J gene is TRBJ1-2, the V gene TRBV29-1; no clear D gene. Germline assignment: CDR1 SQVTM and CDR2 ANQGSEA. There are 12 residues in the CDR3. V lost 5 bases, J lost 7 bases, and 14 bases lay in between. CDR3 sequence (DNA): TGCAGCGTTAGCGCGGACTCCTCTGGCTACACCTTC. This sequence encodes CSVSADSSGYTF.

Comments on this clonotype: Sequence at one end of the junction differs from germline and may be a read error. The gene calls are TRBV30 and TRBJ2-1; D call uncertain. Germline V gives CDR1 GTSNPN, CDR2 SVGIG (reference sequence). The length of the CDR3 is 14 residues. The CDR3 here is CAWETNGPGNEHFF. CDR3 sequence (DNA): TGTGCCTGGGAAACTAACGGGCCTGGGAATGAGCACTTCTTC.

The CDR3 here is CASSTRHGSNQPQHF. In DNA, the CDR3 is TGTGCCAGCAGTACTAGACATGGGAGCAATCAGCCCCAGCATTTT. V gene TRBV6-1 combines with J gene TRBJ1-5; no clear D. The germline V gene has CDR1 MNHNS and CDR2 SASEGT. The V and J ends lost 5 bases and 1 base respectively, with 12 bases between them. The CDR3 has 15 amino acids.

Comments on this clonotype: A much larger clone sits a single nucleotide away, making a read error possible. The chain joins TRBV7-9 to TRBJ2-7, with TRBD2 identical over 16 bases. The CDR3 is 17 residues long. The germline V gene has CDR1 SEHNR and CDR2 FQNEAQ (reference sequence). CDR3 amino acids: CVSAGTSGRAPSGEQYF. CDR3 DNA sequence: TGTGTCAGCGCAGGGACTAGCGGGAGGGCCCCCTCGGGAGAGCAGTACTTC.

The V gene is TRBV11-2, the J gene TRBJ2-2; 11 bases agree with TRBD2. V lost 7 bases, J lost 2 bases, and 6 bases stayed unmatched. The germline V gene has CDR1 SGHAT and CDR2 FQNNGV. The CDR3 is 16 amino acids. This CDR3 reads CASTGLAGINTGELFF. For the CDR3, the DNA is TGTGCCAGCACCGGACTAGCGGGCATAAACACCGGGGAGCTGTTTTTT.

On this clonotype itself: The CDR3 ends on some other residue instead of the conserved phenylalanine or tryptophan, so this is likely a read error. The DNA is left out, because the CDR3 cannot be placed on it with certainty; the CDR3 is given as TCRdb lists it. V and J are TRBV11-2 and TRBJ2-2; the table's D call, TRBD1, was not checked against the DNA. Germline V CDR1 and CDR2: SGHAT, FQNNGV. The CDR3 is 15 amino acids in total, end residues counted. The CDR3 loop reads CAGIRRGLDTGELLY.

The count of this clonotype is one. Germline is not matched at one junction end, which may reflect a read error. The J gene is TRBJ2-3, the V gene TRBV5-6; D remains unclear. Looked up from germline, CDR1 is SGHDT and CDR2 is YYEEEE. CDR3 length: 13 residues. CDR3 amino acids: CASSLLTPDTQCF. DNA for the CDR3: TGTGCCAGCAGCTTACTTACCCCAGATACGCAATGTTTT.

In the case of this clonotype: It is likely a read error, because the conserved phenylalanine at the end of the CDR3 is missing. The gene calls are TRBV20-1 and TRBJ2-1, with 16 bases matching TRBD2. The CDR3 has 20 residues. The V segment lost 5 bases and the J segment 0 bases; nucleotides outside the gene matches: 13. CDR1 DFQATT and CDR2 SNEGSKA come from the germline V gene (reference sequence). The CDR3 nucleotides are TGCAGTGCTTACGACCCGGCGGGACTAGCGGGGGGGGGCTCCTACAATGAGCAGTTCTTA. This translates into CSAYDPAGLAGGGSYNEQFL.